This T cell receptor (beta chain) was recorded in a study of early T cells in non-severe SARS-CoV-2 infection. At the level of the study: Sequencing input comprised bulk RNA from unsorted whole blood; chain pairing was not available. Whole-study findings and limits: Missing private and CD4 specificities, VDJdb matching favored anti-spike CD8 responses.

At least ten counts were recorded for this clonotype. Its specificity is unknown. CDR1 is SGHTS and CDR2 is YDEGEE in the germline V gene. The trim removed 5 bases at V and 7 bases at J, leaving 10 bases unmatched. This CDR3 is built from 15 residues. As part of library construction, unique molecular identifiers were attached to individual cDNA molecules. TCRdb passed the 5' RACE reads through MiXCR, listing each CDR3 protein once. The table has about 22,000 distinct CDR3 sequences, about 4.3% seen once. The gene calls are TRBV5-8 and TRBJ2-2, with TRBD1 identical over 8 bases. Sequencing input: whole blood. This TCR was recovered from an adult who was a healthcare worker with PCR-confirmed SARS-CoV-2 infection or an uninfected control (not recorded which). Here the CDR3 reads CASRRRQGRNGELFF. The CDR3, as DNA: TGTGCCAGCAGACGGAGACAGGGGAGGAACGGGGAGCTGTTTTTT.